This T cell receptor beta chain originates from a study of T cell repertoires in cytomegalovirus infection. Background on the study: Public signatures in TCR beta pointed to CMV infection and matching HLA type. Broader study findings: The ex vivo response was dominated by HLA-C-restricted CMV-specific TCR beta clonotypes. Frequencies of public TCR beta families were cumulated, and this identified carriers of CMV plus the relevant HLA.

A remark on this clonotype: Its matching antigen is unknown.

TCRdb reprocessed the reads with MiXCR, giving one entry per CDR3 protein. The repertoire holds about 120,000 distinct CDR3 sequences, with over 9.5% as singletons. V shed 0 bases and J 3 bases; nucleotides not matched to a gene: 2. The germline CDR1 and CDR2 sequences are SGHRS and YFSETQ. This CDR3 has 15 amino acids. The chain employs TRBV5-1 and TRBJ2-3; 9 bases map to TRBD2. The specimen sequenced was PBMCs, sequenced either directly or after in vitro stimulation (not recorded which). The sequence derives from a human donor in good health (CMV status not recorded). Some clones in this sample may be carry-over from other donors' samples. This CDR3 is CASSLGSGSTDTQYF. In DNA, the CDR3 is TGCGCCAGCAGCTTGGGTAGCGGGAGTACAGATACGCAGTATTTT.